Below, 8 T cell receptor beta chains from the same sample are listed, as sequenced in a study of control samples from healthy donors and cancer patients. Libraries were prepared by immunoSEQ multiplex PCR; TCRdb keeps only in-frame clonotypes and omits some of them. The table includes 100,000 to 120,000 clones, about 80% detected once. What was sequenced was blood. The receptors here all came from a woman in her 50s in good health.

The V and J genes are TRBV29-1 and TRBJ1-1; D call uncertain. The CDR3 contains 14 residues. V lost 0 bases and J lost 1, with 9 bases in between. The germline gives CDR1 SQVTM, CDR2 ANQGSEA. CDR3 loop: CSVEDPHSNTEAFF. The CDR3 DNA follows: TGCAGCGTTGAAGATCCACACTCGAACACTGAAGCTTTCTTT.

The chain is built from TRBV28 and TRBJ1-5, with 9 bases matching TRBD1. Germline CDR1 and CDR2: MDHEN and SYDVKM. The CDR3 contains 15 residues. V lost 4 bases, J lost 6 bases, and 7 bases stayed unmatched. The CDR3, as DNA: TGTGCCAGCAGTTGGGGGGACAGGGTTATTCAGCCCCAGCATTTT. Translation: CASSWGDRVIQPQHF.

The rearrangement uses TRBV19 and TRBJ2-5; perhaps TRBD1 as D (6 bases). V was shortened by 5 bases and J by 2 bases, with 12 bases between the two germline ends. This CDR3 region has 14 residues. Germline lookup yields CDR1 LNHDA and CDR2 SQIVND (reference sequence). CDR3 amino acids: CASSQRQVQETQYF. The CDR3 DNA is TGTGCCAGTAGTCAGAGACAGGTACAAGAGACCCAGTACTTC.

The rearrangement links TRBV6-5 to TRBJ2-7; tentative D call: TRBD1 (7 bases). Between the trimmed V and J ends, which lost 7 bases and 3 bases, there was a span of 19 bases. This CDR3 spans 15 amino acids. Per the germline V gene, CDR1 is MNHEY and CDR2 is SVGAGI. Here the CDR3 reads CASTPPAQGGYEQYF. The CDR3 DNA follows: TGTGCCAGCACCCCCCCAGCGCAGGGGGGCTACGAGCAGTACTTC.

V is TRBV18 and J is TRBJ1-5; D perhaps matches TRBD1 (5 bases). Trimming left V 2 bases short and J 4 bases short, with 9 bases between. This CDR3 has 14 residues. The V gene's germline CDR1 is KGHSH and CDR2 LQKENI. As DNA, the CDR3 is TGTGCCAGCTCACCAGGCAGGGTAAATCAGCCCCAGCATTTT. Translation gives CASSPGRVNQPQHF.

V and J are TRBV18 and TRBJ2-2; D may correspond to TRBD1 or TRBD2 (5 bases each). Trimming shortened V by 3 bases and J by 6 bases, and 11 bases separated the two germline ends. Germline-derived CDR1 and CDR2 are KGHSH and LQKENI. The CDR3 consists of 14 residues. DNA of the CDR3: TGTGCCAGCTCACCGGAGGTACAGGCCGGGGAGCTGTTTTTT. Translating it yields CASSPEVQAGELFF.

V and J are TRBV7-8 and TRBJ1-4; perhaps TRBD1 as D (6 bases). CDR3 length equals 14 residues. V was pared by 4 bases and J by 2 bases, with 8 bases between. Germline loops: CDR1 SGHVS, CDR2 FQNEAQ. CDR3 sequence (DNA): TGTGCCAGCAGCTCGAGGGGGACTAATGAAAAACTGTTTTTT. Residues: CASSSRGTNEKLFF.

Only a few counts were recorded for this clone. V and J are TRBV6-6 and TRBJ2-5; D tentatively fits TRBD1 or TRBD2 (6 bases each). In germline, CDR1 is MNHNY, CDR2 SVGAGI (reference sequence). The V gene lost 2 bases and the J gene lost 5 bases, with 18 bases spanning the gap. The CDR3 contains 16 residues. CDR3: CASSYGGSGARETQYF. DNA of the CDR3: TGTGCCAGCAGTTACGGCGGTTCGGGGGCCCGGGAGACCCAGTACTTC.